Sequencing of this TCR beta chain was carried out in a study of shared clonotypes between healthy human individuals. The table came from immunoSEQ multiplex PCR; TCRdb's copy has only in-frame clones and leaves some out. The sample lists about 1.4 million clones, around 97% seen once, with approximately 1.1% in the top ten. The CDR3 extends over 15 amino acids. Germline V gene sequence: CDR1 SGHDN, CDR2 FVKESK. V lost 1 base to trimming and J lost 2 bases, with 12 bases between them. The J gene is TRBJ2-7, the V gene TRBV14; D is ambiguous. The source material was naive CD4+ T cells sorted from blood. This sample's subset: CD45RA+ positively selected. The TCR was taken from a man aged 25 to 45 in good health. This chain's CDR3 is CASSQGTGPTYEQYF. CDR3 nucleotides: TGTGCCAGCAGCCAAGGAACGGGCCCTACCTACGAGCAGTACTTC.